The 20 T cell receptor beta chains below come from one sample, sequenced in a study of control samples from healthy donors and cancer patients. The method was immunoSEQ multiplex PCR; TCRdb's version includes in-frame clones alone and lacks a portion of them. In the table there are about 100,000 clones, approximately 84% of which are singletons. Sequenced material: blood. The receptors derive from a man aged 18-30 years in good health.

The rearrangement links TRBV27 to TRBJ2-1; 11 bases are shared with TRBD1. This CDR3 contains 16 residues. Germline V lookup: CDR1 MNHEY, CDR2 SMNVEV (reference sequence). Germline trimming cut 2 bases from V and 6 bases from J; bases unmatched to any gene: 6. The CDR3 here is CASSLIEGTGGNEQFF. The CDR3 nucleotides are TGTGCCAGCAGTTTAATAGAGGGGACAGGGGGCAATGAGCAGTTCTTC.

The V call is TRBV5-1, the J call TRBJ2-6, with D uncertain. The CDR3 totals 15 residues. CDR1 and CDR2 from the germline V gene are SGHRS and YFSETQ. The V end lost 0 bases, the J end lost 0 bases, and 4 bases lay between the germline ends. The CDR3 region is CASSLGSSGANVLTF. The CDR3 DNA follows: TGCGCCAGCAGCTTGGGAAGCTCTGGGGCCAACGTCCTGACTTTC.

The chain recombines TRBV28 with TRBJ1-4, with 8 bases fitting TRBD1. J lost 8 bases, V lost 1 base, and 9 bases had no gene match. CDR3 size: 16 residues. Germline assignment: CDR1 MDHEN and CDR2 SYDVKM. This CDR3 is CASSLSQGGVGEKLFF. In DNA, the CDR3 is TGTGCCAGCAGTTTATCACAGGGGGGGGTCGGGGAAAAACTGTTTTTT.

The V call is TRBV5-1, the J call TRBJ2-1, with TRBD2 identical over 8 bases. This CDR3 is 16 amino acids long. V lost 4 bases, J lost 7 bases, and 13 bases stayed unmatched. Germline-derived CDR1 and CDR2 are SGHRS and YFSETQ. The CDR3 DNA reads TGCGCCAGCAGCCCTCAGGGAGCGGGGGCGATTAATGAGCAGTTCTTC. As protein: CASSPQGAGAINEQFF.

The chain is built from TRBV7-9 and TRBJ1-1, with 10 bases fitting TRBD1. The V gene's germline CDR1 is SEHNR and CDR2 FQNEAQ (reference sequence). Unmatched junction bases numbered 12, after V lost 4 bases and J lost 7 bases. The CDR3 has 16 amino acids. The chain's CDR3 is CASSYSSTGTGDEAFF. The CDR3 DNA reads TGTGCCAGCAGCTACTCAAGCACAGGGACAGGGGATGAAGCTTTCTTT.

This sequence joins TRBV5-1 and TRBJ2-2; tentatively, D is TRBD1 (5 bases). V lost 5 bases, J lost 0 bases, and 11 bases lay in between. CDR1 is SGHRS and CDR2 is YFSETQ in the germline V gene. CDR3 length: 15 amino acids. The CDR3 region has the DNA TGCGCCAGCAGGGAGACAGTGTCGAACACCGGGGAGCTGTTTTTT. Its translation: CASRETVSNTGELFF.

To note about this clone: Other DNA variants within this sample encode the same CDR3. The chain recombines TRBV30 with TRBJ1-1, with a tentative D call TRBD1 (6 bases). The CDR3 loop spans 13 amino acids. Germline CDR1 is GTSNPN and CDR2 is SVGIG (reference sequence). Trimming stripped 0 bases from V and 1 base from J, with 6 bases between. CDR3 sequence: CAWSVQGNTEAFF. CDR3 nucleotides: TGTGCCTGGAGTGTACAGGGGAACACTGAAGCTTTCTTT.

The chain joins TRBV11-1 to TRBJ1-2; 9 bases match TRBD1. The germline CDR1 and CDR2 sequences are SGHAT and FQDESV (reference sequence). V was pared by 5 bases and J by 5 bases, with 9 bases of the junction left unmatched. The CDR3 totals 15 residues. The CDR3 DNA reads as TGTGCCAGCAGCGCCCACCGGGACAGGGCGTATGGCTACACCTTC. It yields the protein CASSAHRDRAYGYTF.

The chain's CDR3 is CASSLASGFLDGYTF. DNA for the CDR3: TGTGCCAGCAGTTTAGCTTCCGGGTTTTTAGATGGCTACACCTTC. V is TRBV27 and J is TRBJ1-2; D is undetermined. This CDR3 has 15 amino acids. The V gene's germline CDR1 is MNHEY and CDR2 SMNVEV (reference sequence). Trimming cost V 2 bases and J 6 bases, with 16 bases left between them.

The V gene is TRBV25-1, the J gene TRBJ2-1; 9 bases map to TRBD1. J was trimmed by 3 bases and V by 1 base; bases with no gene match: 4. The length of the CDR3 is 16 residues. Germline V gene sequence: CDR1 MGHDK, CDR2 SYGVNS. DNA for the CDR3: TGTGCCAGCAGTGAATCGACAGGGGGGTTCTACAATGAGCAGTTCTTC. Encoded protein: CASSESTGGFYNEQFF.

The chain carries TRBV2 and TRBJ2-3; 7 positions match TRBD2. The CDR3 runs to 13 residues. From germline, CDR1 is SNHLY and CDR2 FYNNEI. V was pared by 5 bases and J by 4 bases, with 3 bases of the junction left unmatched. CDR3 in amino acids: CASSLGLSDTQYF. CDR3 bases: TGTGCCAGCAGTTTGGGACTATCAGATACGCAGTATTTT. Together with reference TRBV2 and TRBJ2-3, the CDR3 gives the full variable domain: EPEVTQTPSHQVTQMGQEVILRCVPISNHLYFYWYRQILGQKVEFLVSFYNNEISEKSEIFDDQFSVERPDGSNFTLKIRSTKLEDSAMYFCASSLGLSDTQYFGPGTRLTVL.

This chain links TRBV5-1 with TRBJ1-1; D uncertain. The CDR3 loop spans 15 amino acids. Germline V gene sequence: CDR1 SGHRS, CDR2 YFSETQ. The V gene lost 8 bases and the J gene lost 0 bases, with 17 bases spanning the gap. CDR3 coding DNA: TGCGCCAGTTCAAGGCTTGGGCGGTTGAACACTGAAGCTTTCTTT. Amino acid sequence: CASSRLGRLNTEAFF.

This clone was counted a single time. The chain combines TRBV7-9 with TRBJ2-7; 10 nucleotides agree with TRBD1. Germline lookup yields CDR1 SEHNR and CDR2 FQNEAQ (reference sequence). The CDR3 has 17 residues. V shed 2 bases, J shed 0 bases, and the junction held 7 bases outside the gene matches. CDR3 sequence (DNA): TGTGCCAGCAGCTTACCAGGTGGGGACAGGGGCTCCTACGAGCAGTACTTC. Its translation is CASSLPGGDRGSYEQYF.

V is TRBV7-2 and J is TRBJ1-3; a possible D gene is TRBD1 (6 bases). The CDR3 totals 16 residues. Germline V gene sequence: CDR1 SGHTA, CDR2 FQGNSA. V was trimmed by 1 base and J by 8 bases, leaving 18 bases between them. CDR3 coding DNA: TGTGCCAGCAGCTTAGGTGGGGTGCACAACAGGGACACCATATATTTT. Its translation: CASSLGGVHNRDTIYF.

The V gene is TRBV19, the J gene TRBJ2-5; 7 bases are a match to TRBD1. Germline V gives CDR1 LNHDA, CDR2 SQIVND (reference sequence). The CDR3 covers 15 residues. The trim removed 5 bases at V and 0 bases at J, leaving 6 bases unmatched. CDR3 sequence (DNA): TGTGCCAGTAGTCCAGGGGGAGCCTACCAAGAGACCCAGTACTTC. It yields the protein CASSPGGAYQETQYF. The full variable domain, its missing parts supplied by reference TRBV19 and TRBJ2-5, is DGGITQSPKYLFRKEGQNVTLSCEQNLNHDAMYWYRQDPGQGLRLIYYSQIVNDFQKGDIAEGYSVSREKKESFPLTVTSAQKNPTAFYLCASSPGGAYQETQYFGPGTRLLVL.

This sequence joins TRBV10-2 and TRBJ1-5; D is unresolved. CDR3 length: 14 residues. Trimming stripped 4 bases from V and 3 bases from J, with 10 bases between. Per germline, CDR1 WSHSY and CDR2 SAAADI. The CDR3 region is CASSVSGLNQPQHF. CDR3 bases: TGCGCCAGCAGTGTCTCAGGTCTCAATCAGCCCCAGCATTTT.

The chain joins TRBV7-2 to TRBJ1-2; 8 bases line up with TRBD1. This CDR3 comprises 15 residues. V lost 6 bases to trimming and J lost 4 bases; unmatched junction nucleotides: 10. From germline, CDR1 is SGHTA and CDR2 FQGNSA. CDR3: CASSSFGQGVYGYTF. CDR3 bases: TGTGCCAGCAGTTCCTTCGGACAGGGTGTCTATGGCTACACCTTC.

This rearrangement joins TRBV2 to TRBJ1-1; 7 bases are shared with TRBD1. J was trimmed by 2 bases and V by 5 bases; bases with no gene match: 11. There are 16 residues in the CDR3. CDR1 SNHLY and CDR2 FYNNEI come from the germline V gene. DNA of the CDR3: TGTGCCAGCAGTCCTAAAGACAGGGCGGGCAACACTGAAGCTTTCTTT. This gives the protein CASSPKDRAGNTEAFF.

This sequence joins TRBV28 and TRBJ2-3, with TRBD2 matching over 7 bases. V lost 5 bases to trimming and J lost 6 bases; unmatched junction nucleotides: 17. This CDR3 is 17 amino acids long. CDR1 and CDR2 (germline): MDHEN, SYDVKM. In nucleotides, the CDR3 is TGTGCCAGCAGTCCCCCCTTGACTGAGCGGGGTAGGGATACGCAGTATTTT. Translating gives CASSPPLTERGRDTQYF.

The chain uses TRBV27 and TRBJ1-6, with TRBD1 identical over 10 bases. Germline V gene data show CDR1 as MNHEY and CDR2 as SMNVEV (reference sequence). The CDR3 has 15 residues. V gave up 5 bases and J gave up 8 bases; unmatched junction bases: 6. The CDR3 region is CASSLRTGGDSPLHF. In DNA form, the CDR3 reads TGTGCCAGCAGTCTCCGGACAGGGGGGGATTCACCCCTCCACTTT.